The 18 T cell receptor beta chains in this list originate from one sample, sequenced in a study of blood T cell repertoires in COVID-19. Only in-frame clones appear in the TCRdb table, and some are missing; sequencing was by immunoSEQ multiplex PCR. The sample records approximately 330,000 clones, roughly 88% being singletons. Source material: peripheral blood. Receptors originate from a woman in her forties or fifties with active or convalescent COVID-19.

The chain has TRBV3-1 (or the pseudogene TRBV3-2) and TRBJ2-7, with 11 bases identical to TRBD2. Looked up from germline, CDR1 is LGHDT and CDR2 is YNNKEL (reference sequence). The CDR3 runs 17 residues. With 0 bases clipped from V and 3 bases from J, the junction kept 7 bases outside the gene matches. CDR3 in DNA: TGTGCCAGCAGCCAAGATAAGAATCTAGCGGGGGGCTACGAGCAGTACTTC. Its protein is CASSQDKNLAGGYEQYF.

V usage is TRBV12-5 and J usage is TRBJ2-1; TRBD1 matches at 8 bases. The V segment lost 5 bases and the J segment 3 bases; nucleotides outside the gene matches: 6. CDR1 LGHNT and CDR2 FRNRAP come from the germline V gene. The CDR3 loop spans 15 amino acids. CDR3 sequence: CASGAGTGVYNEQFF. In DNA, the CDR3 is TGTGCTAGTGGTGCGGGGACAGGAGTCTACAATGAGCAGTTCTTC. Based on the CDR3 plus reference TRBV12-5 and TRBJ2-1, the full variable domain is DARVTQTPRHKVTEMGQEVTMRCQPILGHNTVFWYRQTMMQGLELLAYFRNRAPLDDSGMPKDRFSAEMPDATLATLKIQPSEPRDSAVYFCASGAGTGVYNEQFFGPGTRLTVL.

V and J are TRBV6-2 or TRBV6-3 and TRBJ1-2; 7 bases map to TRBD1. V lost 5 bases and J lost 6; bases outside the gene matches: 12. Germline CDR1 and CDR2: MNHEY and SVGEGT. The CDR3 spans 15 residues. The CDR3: CASSRAGGRGDGYTF. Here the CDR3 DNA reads TGTGCCAGCAGTCGGGCAGGGGGAAGAGGAGATGGCTACACCTTC.

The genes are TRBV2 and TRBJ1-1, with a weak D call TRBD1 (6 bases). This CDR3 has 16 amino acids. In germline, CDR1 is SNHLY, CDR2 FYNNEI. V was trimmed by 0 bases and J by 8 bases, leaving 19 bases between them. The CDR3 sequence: CASSEALRGTIKEAFF. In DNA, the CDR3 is TGTGCCAGCAGTGAAGCGCTGAGGGGGACAATTAAGGAAGCTTTCTTT.

The CDR3 bases are TGTGCCAGCACCCGACAGGGTCCAGGCACTGAAGCTTTCTTT. This encodes CASTRQGPGTEAFF. The V and J genes are TRBV27 and TRBJ1-1; the match to TRBD1 covers 7 bases. Germline loops: CDR1 MNHEY, CDR2 SMNVEV (reference sequence). The CDR3 has 14 amino acids. Trimming took 7 bases from V and 4 from J; bases not matched to a gene: 9.

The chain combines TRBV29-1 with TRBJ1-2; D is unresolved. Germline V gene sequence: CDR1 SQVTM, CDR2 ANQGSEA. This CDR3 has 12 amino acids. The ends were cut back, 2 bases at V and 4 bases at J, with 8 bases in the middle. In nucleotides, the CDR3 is TGCAGCGTTGAACGGGGTTTCTATGGCTACACCTTC. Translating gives CSVERGFYGYTF.

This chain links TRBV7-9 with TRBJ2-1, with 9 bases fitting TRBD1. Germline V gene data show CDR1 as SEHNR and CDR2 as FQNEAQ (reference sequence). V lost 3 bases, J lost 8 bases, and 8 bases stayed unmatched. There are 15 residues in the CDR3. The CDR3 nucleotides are TGTGCCAGCAGCTTGGGGGACAGGGCTATCGATGAGCAGTTCTTC. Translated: CASSLGDRAIDEQFF.

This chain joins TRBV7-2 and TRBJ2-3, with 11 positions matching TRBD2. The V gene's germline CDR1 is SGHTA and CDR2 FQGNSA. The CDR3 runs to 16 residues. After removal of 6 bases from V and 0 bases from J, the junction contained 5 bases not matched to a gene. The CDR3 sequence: CASRATSGGSTDTQYF. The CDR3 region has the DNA TGTGCCAGCAGGGCTACTAGCGGGGGTAGCACAGATACGCAGTATTTT.

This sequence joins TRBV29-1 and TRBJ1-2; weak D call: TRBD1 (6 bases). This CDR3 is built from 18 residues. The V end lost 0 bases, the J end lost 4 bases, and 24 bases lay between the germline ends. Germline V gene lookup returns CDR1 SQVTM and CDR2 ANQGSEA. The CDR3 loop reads CSVEERGGAIGELYGYTF. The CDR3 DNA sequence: TGCAGCGTTGAAGAGCGAGGGGGAGCCATCGGGGAACTCTATGGCTACACCTTC.

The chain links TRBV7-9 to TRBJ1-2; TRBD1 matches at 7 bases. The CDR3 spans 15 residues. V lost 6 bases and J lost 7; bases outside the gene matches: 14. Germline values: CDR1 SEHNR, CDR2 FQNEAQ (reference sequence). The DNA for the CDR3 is TGTGCCAGCAGTACGGGGGTGGATAGGGGGCTTGGCTACACCTTC. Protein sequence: CASSTGVDRGLGYTF.

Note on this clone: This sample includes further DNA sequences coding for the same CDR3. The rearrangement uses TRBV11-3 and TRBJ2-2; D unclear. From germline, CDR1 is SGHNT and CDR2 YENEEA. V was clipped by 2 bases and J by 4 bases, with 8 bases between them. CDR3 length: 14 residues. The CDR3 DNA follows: TGTGCCAGCAGCTTAAGGTCGGGCACCGGGGAGCTGTTTTTT. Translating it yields CASSLRSGTGELFF.

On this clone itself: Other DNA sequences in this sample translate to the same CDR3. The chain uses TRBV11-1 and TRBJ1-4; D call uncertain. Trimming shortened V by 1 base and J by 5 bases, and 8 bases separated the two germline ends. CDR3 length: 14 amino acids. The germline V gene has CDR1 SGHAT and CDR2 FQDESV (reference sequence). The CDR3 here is CASSLDNFNEKLFF. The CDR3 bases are TGTGCCAGCAGCTTAGATAACTTCAATGAAAAACTGTTTTTT.

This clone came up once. This CDR3 is CASSLNGGPEAFF. The DNA for the CDR3 is TGTGCCAGCAGCCTAAACGGAGGACCTGAAGCTTTCTTT. V is TRBV7-3 and J is TRBJ1-1; no reliable D call. CDR3 length: 13 amino acids. Germline V gene lookup returns CDR1 SGHTA and CDR2 FQGTGA. Trimming cost V 5 bases and J 6 bases, with 13 bases left between them.

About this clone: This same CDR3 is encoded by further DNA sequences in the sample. The CDR3: CASSFGTGSYEQYF. The CDR3 DNA sequence: TGTGCCAGCAGCTTTGGGACAGGTAGCTACGAGCAGTACTTC. The V gene is TRBV11-2, the J gene TRBJ2-7; TRBD1 aligns across 8 bases. Germline lookup yields CDR1 SGHAT and CDR2 FQNNGV. The CDR3 totals 14 residues. With V trimmed by 3 bases and J by 3 bases, 4 bases remained unmatched.

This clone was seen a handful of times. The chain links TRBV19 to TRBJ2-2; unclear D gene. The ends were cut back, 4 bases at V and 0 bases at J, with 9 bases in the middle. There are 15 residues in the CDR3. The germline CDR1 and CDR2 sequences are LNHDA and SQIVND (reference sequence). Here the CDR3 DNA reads TGTGCCAGTAGTAGAGGCAGCACGAACACCGGGGAGCTGTTTTTT. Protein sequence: CASSRGSTNTGELFF. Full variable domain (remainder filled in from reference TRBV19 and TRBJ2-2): DGGITQSPKYLFRKEGQNVTLSCEQNLNHDAMYWYRQDPGQGLRLIYYSQIVNDFQKGDIAEGYSVSREKKESFPLTVTSAQKNPTAFYLCASSRGSTNTGELFFGEGSRLTVL.

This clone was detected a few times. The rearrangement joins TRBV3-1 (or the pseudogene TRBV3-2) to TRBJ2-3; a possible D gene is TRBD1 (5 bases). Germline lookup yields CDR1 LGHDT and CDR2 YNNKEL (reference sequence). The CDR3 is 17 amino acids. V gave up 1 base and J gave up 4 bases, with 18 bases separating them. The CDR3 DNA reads TGTGCCAGCAGCCAAGTTGGTGGGGTAGGGGAATCAGATACGCAGTATTTT. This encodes CASSQVGGVGESDTQYF.

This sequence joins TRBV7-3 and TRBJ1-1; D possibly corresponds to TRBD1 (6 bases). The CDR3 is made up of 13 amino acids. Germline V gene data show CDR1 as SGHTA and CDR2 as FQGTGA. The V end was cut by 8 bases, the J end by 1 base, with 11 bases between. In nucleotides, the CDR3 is TGTGCCAGCTCTACGGACAGGAACACTGAAGCTTTCTTT. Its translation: CASSTDRNTEAFF. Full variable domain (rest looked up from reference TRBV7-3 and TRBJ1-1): GAGVSQTPSNKVTEKGKYVELRCDPISGHTALYWYRQSLGQGPEFLIYFQGTGAADDSGLPNDRFFAVRPEGSVSTLKIQRTERGDSAVYLCASSTDRNTEAFFGQGTRLTVV.

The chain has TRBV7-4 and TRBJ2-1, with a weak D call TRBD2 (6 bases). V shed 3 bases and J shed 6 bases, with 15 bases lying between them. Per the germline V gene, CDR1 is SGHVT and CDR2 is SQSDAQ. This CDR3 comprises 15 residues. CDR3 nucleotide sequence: TGTGCCAGCAGCTTGGGTCTAGCGTTGGGCAATGAGCAGTTCTTC. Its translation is CASSLGLALGNEQFF. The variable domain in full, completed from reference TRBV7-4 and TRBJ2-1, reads GAGVSQSPRYKVAKRGRDVALRCDSISGHVTLYWYRQTLGQGSEVLTYSQSDAQRDKSGRPSGRFSAERPERSVSTLKIQRTEQGDSAVYLCASSLGLALGNEQFFGPGTRLTVL.